The clone carrying this TCR beta chain showed up just a few times. This record comes from a study of T cells after yellow fever vaccination. A single record per CDR3 protein comes from TCRdb applying MiXCR to the 5' RACE reads. The table includes hundreds of thousands of distinct CDR3 sequences, roughly 5.2% detected once. The germline gives CDR1 MGHRA, CDR2 YSYEKL. This CDR3 region has 13 residues. V gave up 9 bases and J gave up 0 bases, with 11 bases separating them. The V call is TRBV4-1, the J call TRBJ2-5; D is undetermined. This clonotype was obtained from a man aged 18 to 35 who received the YFV17D yellow fever vaccine. Sequences were derived from CD4+ T cells sorted from PBMCs, sampled on the day of the yellow fever booster vaccination. The CDR3 sequence: CASSTQYQETQYF. As DNA, the CDR3 is TGCGCCAGTAGTACTCAGTACCAAGAGACCCAGTACTTC.